Described below is a single T cell receptor beta chain sequence and its context. This clone was recorded only once. Its specific antigen is unknown. Per-base qualities were not stored, and no clone one base away is much larger. The data belong to a study of blood T cell repertoires in COVID-19 (dated by TCRdb to 2020 to 2022). The study in broad terms: Samples from collaborators originated in the United States, Italy and Spain and spanned both the acute and convalescent phases of COVID-19. The material from the prospective study consisted of cDNA or gDNA derived from T cells, B-cell-depleted T cells, or PBMCs. Deeply sampled blood TCRbeta repertoires from subjects exposed to, actively infected with, or recovered from COVID-19 were included in the dataset. A freely available public database, intended as a resource for researchers studying the immune response to SARS-CoV-2, is where the repertoires were released. The samples were drawn from the first 160 participants of the ongoing ImmuneRACE study and from under 1,500 subjects provided by 6 global collaborators. Nearly every sample came with metadata listing a de-identified subject ID, COVID-19 status, age in years and sex. Where available, HLA class I and class II types were obtained from metadata supplied by the sample provider rather than from assay-based typing. On the study overall, not on this receptor specifically: The amount of clinical and demographic metadata varied by source and participant and was provided uncurated.

V and J lose 2 bases and 5 bases, and a span of 5 bases separates them. For CDR1 and CDR2, the germline V gene lists SGHDT and YYEEEE. The CDR3 contains 11 residues, cysteine and phenylalanine counted. CDR3 DNA only is kept here, 33 bases in frame from base 1. The immunoSEQ Assay, a bias-controlled multiplex PCR, was used to amplify TCRbeta CDR3 regions from genomic DNA. From the authors' description of their analysis: Nucleated cell counts per sample were estimated from amplification of reference gene primers within the assay. To quantify the absolute abundance of each unique TCRbeta CDR3 rearrangement, sequence reads were collapsed and filtered. Productive Simpson clonality was computed per sample as the square root of Simpson's diversity index over productive rearrangements. What TCRdb holds here is the immuneACCESS table cut down to in-frame rearrangements. Part of the clones is not present; checked against another copy, under half of the missing clones reflect an unresolved V gene, and the others are unexplained. From that table come the V and J calls and clone size; the DNA was used to work out D and trimming. The sample contains about 400,000 clones, 70% to 90% of them found a single time. The ten largest make up around 3% of the sample.

Each collaborating institution followed its own protocols to collect whole blood in K2EDTA tubes. For TCRbeta analysis, collaborator samples were shipped as frozen whole blood, as isolated PBMCs, or as DNA extracted from either sample type. The receptor was isolated from a human donor in a cohort sampled during active COVID-19. What was sequenced was peripheral blood. The chain uses TRBV5-6 and TRBJ2-7, with an unclear D gene assignment. The nucleotide sequence reads as follows: TGTGCCAGCAGCTTCCTCCACGAGCAGTACTTC. Its protein is CASSFLHEQYF.